This TCR beta chain was documented in a study of identical twins' blood T cells. Germline V gene sequence: CDR1 MNHEY, CDR2 SVGEGT. Unmatched junction bases numbered 12, after V lost 3 bases and J lost 6 bases. The CDR3 contains 16 residues. Donors were six healthy women in three monozygous twin pairs. MiXCR was run by TCRdb on the 5' RACE reads, yielding one entry per CDR3 protein. Seen here are 350,000 to 450,000 distinct CDR3 sequences, about 28% observed once, and the top ten hold 6% to 7%. The genes are TRBV6-2 or TRBV6-3 and TRBJ2-3; TRBD2 matches at 7 bases. The receptor comes from a woman aged 18-49 years in good health. Sequencing was performed on PBMCs. This chain's CDR3 is CASSYSRELAFDTQYF. The CDR3 DNA reads as TGTGCCAGCAGTTATTCCCGAGAACTAGCGTTTGATACGCAGTATTTT.